This T cell receptor beta chain was sequenced in a study of early stage breast cancer tumors. Whole-study context: Approximately 10-fold was the mean read coverage per sample.

This clone was seen more than once but under ten times. Data came from immunoSEQ multiplex PCR; TCRdb stores just in-frame clones and leaves some out. This sample has tens of thousands of clones, with about 68% found just once. The CDR3 contains 15 residues. Trimming removed 7 bases from V and 0 bases from J, with 15 bases in between. From germline, CDR1 is MNHEY and CDR2 SVGAGI. This clonotype was obtained from a person aged 55 to 75 with breast cancer. The V gene is TRBV6-5, the J gene TRBJ1-1, with D tentatively TRBD1 (5 bases). The sample was blood. This CDR3 reads CASNGDYSMNTEAFF. The CDR3 DNA reads TGTGCCAGCAATGGGGACTACTCCATGAACACTGAAGCTTTCTTT.